Detailed here is one T cell receptor (beta chain). Its specificity is unknown. This sample was included in a study of TIL therapy for anti-PD-1-resistant metastatic lung cancer. The wider study: Tumors carried a median about 1.4 non-synonymous mutations per megabase.

In germline, CDR1 is MGHRA, CDR2 YSYEKL. V was pared by 2 bases and J by 1 base, with 22 bases between. The CDR3 has 19 residues. Study-wide results and limits: Patients were highly selected, enriched for treatment-naive, never-smoker and oncogene-addicted cases.

The immunoSEQ assay was v3. TCRdb's table, derived via immunoSEQ multiplex PCR, lists solely in-frame clones and lacks some. This sample has about 57,000 clones, with 79% found just once. Time point denoted: pre-treatment sample, taken before nivolumab and TIL therapy. Enrollment ran from October 2017 to early 2020. This receptor was taken from a woman between 30 and 85 years old with non-small cell lung cancer. The material sequenced was blood, taken at baseline. The rearrangement links TRBV4-1 to TRBJ2-3; perhaps TRBD1 as D (5 bases). The CDR3 sequence: CASSQWGSPSRSGTDTQYF. The CDR3, as DNA: TGCGCCAGCAGCCAATGGGGCAGCCCAAGCCGAAGTGGCACAGATACGCAGTATTTT.